This entry concerns a single T cell receptor (beta chain). Antigen specificity is unknown. The source of the sample is a study of identical twins. Study results and caveats: Modelling approaches yielded underestimates of out-of-frame TCR alpha sharing between monozygotic twins. Memory repertoires lacked the insertion deficit that abundant cord blood beta clonotypes showed. Out-of-frame alpha sequences common to twins exhibited an excess of low generation probability.

Template switching, a step in the protocol, added a universal primer site, and cDNA carried unique molecular identifiers. In TCRdb, the 5' RACE reads were re-called with MiXCR into one record per CDR3 protein. The sample consists of approximately 890,000 distinct CDR3 sequences, about 12% of them appearing once. The V gene's germline CDR1 is MNHEY and CDR2 SMNVEV (reference sequence). This CDR3 is built from 13 residues. V was clipped by 6 bases and J by 4 bases, with 11 bases between them. These data were also filed under a second study, of yellow fever vaccine responses in identical twins.

This chain uses TRBV27 with TRBJ2-3; D uncertain. The source is a woman younger than 30 in good health. The sample was PBMCs. CDR3 DNA: TGTGCCAGCAGATCTAGAGTTGCAGATACGCAGTATTTT. Translated, it gives CASRSRVADTQYF.